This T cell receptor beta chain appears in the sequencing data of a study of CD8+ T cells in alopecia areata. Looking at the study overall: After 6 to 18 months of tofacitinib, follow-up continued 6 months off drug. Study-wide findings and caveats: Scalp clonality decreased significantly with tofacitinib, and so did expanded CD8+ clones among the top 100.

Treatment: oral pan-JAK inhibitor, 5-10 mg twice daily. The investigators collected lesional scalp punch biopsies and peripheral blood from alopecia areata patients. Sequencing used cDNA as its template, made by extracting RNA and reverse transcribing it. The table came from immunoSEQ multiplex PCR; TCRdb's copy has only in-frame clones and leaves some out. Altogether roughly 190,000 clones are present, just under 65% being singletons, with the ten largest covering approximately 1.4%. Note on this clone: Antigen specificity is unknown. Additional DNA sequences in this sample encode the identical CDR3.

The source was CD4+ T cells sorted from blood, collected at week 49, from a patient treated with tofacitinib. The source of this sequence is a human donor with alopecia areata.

CDR3 nucleotides: TGTGCCAGCAGTGCGACAGGGGGCGGGTATGGCTACACCTTC. Encoded protein: CASSATGGGYGYTF. This chain joins TRBV6-5 and TRBJ1-2, with 10 nucleotides matching TRBD1. The germline gives CDR1 MNHEY, CDR2 SVGAGI. The CDR3 is 14 amino acids. With 5 bases clipped from V and 5 bases from J, the junction kept 5 bases outside the gene matches.